This T cell receptor (beta chain) emerged from a study of response to subunit inactivated influenza vaccine. TCRdb called the RT-PCR reads again in MiXCR, with one record for every CDR3 protein. The repertoire includes about 570,000 distinct CDR3 sequences, approximately 10% of them detected once, and 10% to 13% sits in the top ten. Whole-study results and caveats: T cells newly recruited by each seasonal influenza vaccination are few, the authors suggested.

Germline lookup yields CDR1 LGHNA and CDR2 YNFKEQ. The V gene lost 1 base and the J gene lost 0 bases, with 6 bases spanning the gap. The length of the CDR3 is 15 residues. A word on this clonotype: As yet, its antigen is unknown.

The chain joins TRBV4-2 to TRBJ1-4; D call uncertain. The sample consisted of PBMCs from blood, taken on the day of vaccination. This sequence was found in a man between 45 and 60 years old who received an inactivated influenza vaccine. CDR3: CASSQGPATNEKLFF. As DNA, the CDR3 is TGTGCCAGCAGCCAAGGGCCCGCAACTAATGAAAAACTGTTTTTT.